This T cell receptor (beta chain) emerged from a study of T cells in Graves' hyperthyroidism and ophthalmopathy. Study-wide findings and caveats: Blood also held most thyroid clonotypes expanded beyond 0.001.

It was considered stable Graves' hyperthyroidism when ophthalmopathy did not progress within 18 months. PBMCs came from 8.5 to 10 ml fresh peripheral blood. This clonotype was observed many times. Its antigen remains unknown. The V gene's germline CDR1 is SNHLY and CDR2 FYNNEI. This CDR3 spans 12 amino acids. V lost 4 bases and J 8 bases, leaving 11 bases between the germline ends. From RNA transcripts, TCR beta CDR3 regions were amplified. HTBI primers drove first-round RT-PCR of the TCR CDR3. MiXCR, run by TCRdb on the multiplex PCR reads, gives a single entry per CDR3 protein. The sample contains fewer than 800,000 distinct CDR3 sequences, about 17% of which appear only once.

The chain combines TRBV2 with TRBJ1-2; D ambiguous. This TCR was sampled from a young man with Graves' hyperthyroidism. Input material: blood. CDR3: CASSVGGEGYTF. The CDR3 DNA sequence: TGTGCCAGCAGTGTTGGCGGGGAAGGCTACACCTTC. The whole variable domain, filled in from reference TRBV2 and TRBJ1-2, reads EPEVTQTPSHQVTQMGQEVILRCVPISNHLYFYWYRQILGQKVEFLVSFYNNEISEKSEIFDDQFSVERPDGSNFTLKIRSTKLEDSAMYFCASSVGGEGYTFGSGTRLTVV.